The 26 T cell receptor beta chains in this list originate from one sample, sequenced in a study of OX40 agonist ivuxolimab in advanced cancers. Here immunoSEQ multiplex PCR was the method, and the copy in TCRdb shows in-frame clones only, minus some. The table lists tens of thousands of clones, approximately 89% of them singletons. The sequencing used CD4+ or CD8+ T cells sorted from blood, collected in a trial of the OX40 agonist ivuxolimab. Every receptor here comes from an adult with an advanced solid tumor such as melanoma, head and neck, liver or kidney cancer.

The rearrangement links TRBV18 to TRBJ2-7, with 13 bases matching TRBD2. V dropped 3 bases and J dropped 5; count of bases not matched to a gene: 7. CDR3 length: 16 residues. The germline V gene encodes CDR1 KGHSH and CDR2 LQKENI. The chain's CDR3 is CASSPWTSGRQDEQYF. CDR3 in DNA: TGTGCCAGCTCACCCTGGACTAGCGGGAGACAGGACGAGCAGTACTTC.

In this sample, this clone turned up once. The rearrangement links TRBV7-2 to TRBJ2-3; a weak D match, TRBD1 (6 bases). The germline V gene has CDR1 SGHTA and CDR2 FQGNSA. The V end was cut by 5 bases, the J end by 7 bases, with 10 bases between. This CDR3 contains 12 residues. CDR3 sequence: CASSPGTYTQYF. The CDR3 DNA reads as TGTGCCAGCAGCCCCGGGACATATACGCAGTATTTT.

This sequence joins TRBV4-2 and TRBJ2-4, with no clear D. The CDR3 loop spans 16 amino acids. Germline assignment: CDR1 LGHNA and CDR2 YNFKEQ. The V end lost 1 base, the J end lost 0 bases, and 10 bases lay between the germline ends. DNA of the CDR3: TGTGCCAGCAGCCAAGCCGGCTTCGTAGCCAAAAACATTCAGTACTTC. Translating it yields CASSQAGFVAKNIQYF.

This sequence joins TRBV7-9 and TRBJ2-2; D may be TRBD2 (6 bases). This CDR3 has 15 amino acids. The V gene's germline CDR1 is SEHNR and CDR2 FQNEAQ (reference sequence). V lost 5 bases to trimming and J lost 1 base, with 11 bases between them. This chain's CDR3 is CASSPGLLNTGELFF. Here the CDR3 DNA reads TGTGCCAGCAGCCCGGGACTCCTGAACACCGGGGAGCTGTTTTTT.

In DNA, the CDR3 is TGTGCCAGCACTTTACAGGAAGATACGCAGTATTTT. It encodes CASTLQEDTQYF. V gene TRBV6-6 combines with J gene TRBJ2-3, with D perhaps matching TRBD1 (5 bases). The CDR3 contains 12 residues. Germline V gene lookup returns CDR1 MNHNY and CDR2 SVGAGI (reference sequence). V was cut by 7 bases and J by 5 bases, with 10 bases left in between.

V and J are TRBV5-8 and TRBJ2-5; D call uncertain. This CDR3 spans 12 amino acids. Germline lookup yields CDR1 SGHTS and CDR2 YDEGEE. V lost 2 bases and J 5 bases, leaving 7 bases between the germline ends. CDR3: CASSLSPETQYF. The CDR3 nucleotides are TGTGCCAGCAGCTTAAGCCCTGAGACCCAGTACTTC.

The J gene is TRBJ2-2, the V gene TRBV5-1; D is unclear. Germline V lookup: CDR1 SGHRS, CDR2 YFSETQ. Trimming pared 0 bases from V and 0 bases from J, leaving 3 bases between. The CDR3 runs 14 residues. The CDR3 sequence is CASSLGSNTGELFF. CDR3 sequence (DNA): TGCGCCAGCAGCTTGGGGTCGAACACCGGGGAGCTGTTTTTT.

The V gene is TRBV5-6, the J gene TRBJ2-7; TRBD1 might be the D (5 bases). The ends were cut back, 4 bases at V and 5 bases at J, with 13 bases in the middle. The germline CDR1 and CDR2 sequences are SGHDT and YYEEEE. The CDR3 is made up of 13 amino acids. DNA for the CDR3: TGTGCCAGCAGCGGCCAGGGTTCCAACGAGCAGTACTTC. Its translation: CASSGQGSNEQYF.

This sequence joins TRBV2 and TRBJ2-3; 10 bases agree with TRBD2. Germline CDR1 reads SNHLY; CDR2 reads FYNNEI. CDR3 length: 16 amino acids. V dropped 1 base and J dropped 2; count of bases not matched to a gene: 3. CDR3 protein: CASSEGLAGVTDTQYF. CDR3 DNA sequence: TGTGCCAGCAGTGAAGGGCTAGCGGGGGTCACAGATACGCAGTATTTT.

Comment on this clone: Other nucleotide sequences from this sample produce the same CDR3. V and J are TRBV7-3 and TRBJ2-5, with TRBD1 matching over 9 bases. This CDR3 spans 13 amino acids. The V gene end was trimmed by 5 bases and the J gene end by 5 bases; junction bases not matched to a gene: 3. From germline, CDR1 is SGHTA and CDR2 FQGTGA. As DNA, the CDR3 is TGTGCCAGCAGCAGCGGACAGGGGGAGACCCAGTACTTC. It is translated as CASSSGQGETQYF.

V gene TRBV6-4 combines with J gene TRBJ1-1, with TRBD1 as a possible D gene (6 bases). Germline V gives CDR1 MRHNA, CDR2 SNTAGT. V lost 3 bases and J 4 bases, leaving 9 bases between the germline ends. The CDR3 contains 13 residues. CDR3 DNA: TGTGCCAGCAGTGAACAGGGTGCCACTGAAGCTTTCTTT. It translates to CASSEQGATEAFF.

The chain carries TRBV14 and TRBJ1-6; D call uncertain. This CDR3 is built from 17 residues. Trimming left V 0 bases short and J 5 bases short, with 14 bases between. In germline, CDR1 is SGHDN, CDR2 FVKESK. The CDR3 protein is CASSQDRGGLHNSPLHF. In nucleotides, the CDR3 is TGTGCCAGCAGCCAAGATCGTGGAGGCCTGCATAATTCACCCCTCCACTTT.

The chain's CDR3 is CASITANTEAFF. The CDR3 DNA reads TGTGCCAGCATTACAGCGAACACTGAAGCTTTCTTT. The chain couples TRBV28 to TRBJ1-1; D remains ambiguous. This CDR3 has 12 amino acids. The germline CDR1 and CDR2 sequences are MDHEN and SYDVKM. The germline V and J ends were trimmed by 7 bases and 1 base, with 7 bases remaining between them.

The genes are TRBV2 and TRBJ1-2, with D unclear. The ends were cut back, 4 bases at V and 3 bases at J, with 9 bases in the middle. From germline, CDR1 is SNHLY and CDR2 FYNNEI. This CDR3 has 13 residues. CDR3 region: CASSGAGYYGYTF. CDR3 nucleotide sequence: TGTGCCAGCAGTGGTGCGGGATACTATGGCTACACCTTC.

The gene calls are TRBV19 and TRBJ1-2; D ambiguous. Trimming took 6 bases from V and 10 from J, leaving 24 bases between them. Germline V gene data show CDR1 as LNHDA and CDR2 as SQIVND (reference sequence). This CDR3 has 15 amino acids. The CDR3 sequence: CASSPQNRADMLYTF. DNA of the CDR3: TGTGCCAGTAGCCCTCAAAACCGGGCCGATATGCTCTACACCTTC.

The CDR3 DNA reads as TGTGCCAGCAGCCAAGAGAGGACAGTTCAAGAGACCCAGTACTTC. Translated, it gives CASSQERTVQETQYF. This sequence joins TRBV4-2 and TRBJ2-5; D may be TRBD1 (6 bases). This CDR3 region has 15 residues. Trimming removed 0 bases at V and 2 bases at J, with 10 bases between. From germline, CDR1 is LGHNA and CDR2 YNFKEQ.

The V gene is TRBV11-2, the J gene TRBJ2-2; no firm D call. Germline V gene data show CDR1 as SGHAT and CDR2 as FQNNGV. Trimming pared 4 bases from V and 5 bases from J, leaving 14 bases between. This CDR3 has 15 residues. CDR3 nucleotide sequence: TGTGCCAGCAGCTCCGCATCCTTCGGAACCGGGGAGCTGTTTTTT. It yields the protein CASSSASFGTGELFF. The entire variable domain, with the rest obtained from reference TRBV11-2 and TRBJ2-2, is as follows: EAGVAQSPRYKIIEKRQSVAFWCNPISGHATLYWYQQILGQGPKLLIQFQNNGVVDDSQLPKDRFSAERLKGVDSTLKIQPAKLEDSAVYLCASSSASFGTGELFFGEGSRLTVL.

The chain combines TRBV7-2 with TRBJ1-6, with 9 bases lining up with TRBD1. The CDR3 totals 15 residues. V gave up 1 base and J gave up 10 bases; unmatched junction bases: 5. CDR1 is SGHTA and CDR2 is FQGNSA in the germline V gene. The CDR3 nucleotides are TGTGCCAGCAGCTTAGTTTTGGGACAGGGATCACCCCTCCACTTT. It specifies CASSLVLGQGSPLHF.

This chain links TRBV11-3 with TRBJ2-7; TRBD2 might be the D (5 bases). The CDR3 length is 15 residues. The V end lost 4 bases, the J end lost 0 bases, and 13 bases lay between the germline ends. Germline CDR1 reads SGHNT; CDR2 reads YENEEA. CDR3 in amino acids: CASSYRTRSSYEQYF. The DNA of the CDR3 is TGTGCCAGCAGCTACCGTACTAGGAGCTCCTACGAGCAGTACTTC.

The chain has TRBV2 and TRBJ2-1; D assignment may be TRBD1 or TRBD2 (5 bases each). Looked up from germline, CDR1 is SNHLY and CDR2 is FYNNEI. The CDR3 sequence is 14 residues long. V was clipped by 7 bases and J by 0 bases, with 10 bases between them. The CDR3 DNA reads as TGTGCCAGCAAAGAGGGGAGCTCCTACAATGAGCAGTTCTTC. Protein: CASKEGSSYNEQFF.

V gene TRBV19 combines with J gene TRBJ2-5, with D maybe TRBD1 (6 bases). The CDR3 extends over 13 amino acids. V was pared by 4 bases and J by 5 bases, with 11 bases between. Germline-derived CDR1 and CDR2 are LNHDA and SQIVND (reference sequence). The CDR3 spells CASSNQGRETQYF. The CDR3 nucleotides read TGTGCCAGTAGTAACCAGGGGCGTGAGACCCAGTACTTC.

V usage is TRBV5-5 and J usage is TRBJ2-7; tentative D call: TRBD1 (6 bases). The CDR3 covers 15 residues. Germline CDR1 reads SGHKS; CDR2 reads YYEKEE (reference sequence). Trimming removed 3 bases at V and 2 bases at J, with 15 bases between. The CDR3 nucleotides read TGTGCCAGCAGCTCCTTCCAGGGGCCCGCCTACGAGCAGTACTTC. This gives the protein CASSSFQGPAYEQYF.

This sequence joins TRBV18 and TRBJ1-1; no clear D gene. The CDR3 extends over 13 amino acids. V was cut by 3 bases and J by 3 bases, with 8 bases left in between. Germline loops: CDR1 KGHSH, CDR2 LQKENI. In DNA form, the CDR3 reads TGTGCCAGCTCACCGCGGGAAGACACTGAAGCTTTCTTT. It translates to CASSPREDTEAFF.

J is TRBJ2-5 and V is TRBV10-3; D is tentatively TRBD1 or TRBD2 (5 bases each). The CDR3 is made up of 14 amino acids. Deletions cut 8 bases from V and 0 bases from J, with 13 bases between. Looked up from germline, CDR1 is ENHRY and CDR2 is SYGVKD. The CDR3: CAIYPGRDQETQYF. In DNA form, the CDR3 reads TGTGCCATCTATCCGGGACGGGACCAAGAGACCCAGTACTTC.

This clone was recorded only once. The chain uses TRBV4-1 and TRBJ2-7, with 8 bases lining up with TRBD2. The CDR3 runs to 16 residues. Trimming took 2 bases from V and 2 from J; bases not matched to a gene: 8. The germline gives CDR1 MGHRA, CDR2 YSYEKL. CDR3 residues: CASSQSGPGLAYEQYF. The DNA of the CDR3 is TGCGCCAGCAGCCAAAGCGGCCCGGGACTAGCCTACGAGCAGTACTTC.

DNA for the CDR3: TGCGCCAGCAGCCCTTATCCGGCCTCTGGAAACACCATATATTTT. Translation gives CASSPYPASGNTIYF. The chain employs TRBV5-1 and TRBJ1-3, with D unresolved. CDR1 is SGHRS, CDR2 YFSETQ, per germline. Trimming left V 4 bases short and J 0 bases short, with 11 bases between. This CDR3 contains 15 residues. Based on the CDR3 plus reference TRBV5-1 and TRBJ1-3, the full variable domain is KAGVTQTPRYLIKTRGQQVTLSCSPISGHRSVSWYQQTPGQGLQFLFEYFSETQRNKGNFPGRFSGRQFSNSRSEMNVSTLELGDSALYLCASSPYPASGNTIYFGEGSWLTVV.